This record concerns one TCR beta chain sequence. Its target is not known. The data are from a study of shared clonotypes between healthy human individuals. Study-level findings and limits: When naive CD4 clonotypes were compared across a few donors, 4% to 5.5% were shared.

TCRdb keeps only in-frame clones here, not all; method: immunoSEQ multiplex PCR. This table holds about 2 million clones, approximately 95% found once. From germline, CDR1 is SNHLY and CDR2 FYNNEI. This CDR3 is built from 13 residues. V lost 3 bases to trimming and J lost 11 bases, with 11 bases between them. The source material was naive CD4+ T cells sorted from blood. Subset meaning: CD45RA+ positively selected. This rearrangement joins TRBV2 to TRBJ1-6, with a possible D match to TRBD1 (5 bases). This sequence originates from a man aged 18 to 29 in good health. CDR3 loop: CASSESREAPLHF. Here the CDR3 DNA reads TGTGCCAGCAGTGAGTCCAGGGAAGCACCCCTCCACTTT. The variable domain in full, completed from reference TRBV2 and TRBJ1-6, reads EPEVTQTPSHQVTQMGQEVILRCVPISNHLYFYWYRQILGQKVEFLVSFYNNEISEKSEIFDDQFSVERPDGSNFTLKIRSTKLEDSAMYFCASSESREAPLHFGNGTRLTVT.